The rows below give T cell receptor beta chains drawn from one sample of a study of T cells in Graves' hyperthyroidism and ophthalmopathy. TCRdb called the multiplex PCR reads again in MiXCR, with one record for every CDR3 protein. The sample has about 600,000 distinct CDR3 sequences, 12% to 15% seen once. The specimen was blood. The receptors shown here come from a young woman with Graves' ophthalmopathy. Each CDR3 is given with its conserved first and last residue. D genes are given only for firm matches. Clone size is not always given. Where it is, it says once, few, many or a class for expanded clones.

CDR3aa: CSAQSGGQVKAFF; CDR3nt: TGCAGTGCCCAGAGCGGAGGTCAGGTTAAAGCTTTCTTT; abundance: once; j_gene: TRBJ1-1; v_gene: TRBV20-1; d_gene: -
CDR3aa: CSARYLQVNSYEQYF; CDR3nt: TGCAGTGCTAGGTACCTGCAGGTTAACTCCTACGAGCAGTACTTC; abundance: many; j_gene: TRBJ2-7; v_gene: TRBV20-1; d_gene: -
CDR3aa: CASSLVRGDDEQFF; CDR3nt: TGTGCCAGCAGCTTAGTACGGGGGGACGATGAGCAGTTCTTC; abundance: many; j_gene: TRBJ2-1; v_gene: TRBV7-9; d_gene: TRBD2
CDR3aa: CSARVGGVAGELFF; CDR3nt: TGCAGTGCTAGAGTGGGGGGGGTGGCCGGGGAGCTGTTTTTT; abundance: -; j_gene: TRBJ2-2; v_gene: TRBV20-1; d_gene: TRBD2
CDR3aa: CASTRPGVWTSGGYNEQFF; CDR3nt: TGCGCCAGCACCCGTCCAGGGGTTTGGACTAGCGGGGGTTACAATGAGCAGTTCTTC; abundance: few; j_gene: TRBJ2-1; v_gene: TRBV4-1; d_gene: TRBD2
CDR3aa: CASSLVEADTQYF; CDR3nt: TGTGCCAGCAGCTTGGTTGAGGCAGATACGCAGTATTTT; abundance: many; j_gene: TRBJ2-3; v_gene: TRBV5-6; d_gene: -
CDR3aa: CASSLAMGQGVLDMNTEAFF; CDR3nt: TGTGCCAGCAGCTTAGCGATGGGTCAAGGAGTCTTAGACATGAACACTGAAGCTTTCTTT; abundance: many; j_gene: TRBJ1-1; v_gene: TRBV7-9; d_gene: -
CDR3aa: CASSSQWWASGRASYNEQFF; CDR3nt: TGTGCCAGCAGTTCCCAATGGTGGGCTAGCGGGAGGGCCTCTTACAATGAGCAGTTCTTC; abundance: -; j_gene: TRBJ2-1; v_gene: TRBV28; d_gene: TRBD2
CDR3aa: CASSLKSYEQFF; CDR3nt: TGTGCCAGCAGCTTGAAGTCCTATGAGCAGTTCTTC; abundance: -; j_gene: TRBJ2-1; v_gene: TRBV5-6; d_gene: -
CDR3aa: CASSFGTGGFREAFF; CDR3nt: TGTGCCAGTAGTTTTGGGACGGGGGGTTTTAGGGAAGCTTTCTTT; abundance: -; j_gene: TRBJ1-1; v_gene: TRBV19; d_gene: -
CDR3aa: CASSPQDNYGYTF; CDR3nt: TGTGCCAGCTCACCCCAGGATAACTATGGCTACACCTTC; abundance: many; j_gene: TRBJ1-2; v_gene: TRBV18; d_gene: -
CDR3aa: CASGGTSGRTDTQYF; CDR3nt: TGTGCCAGCGGGGGGACTAGCGGCCGCACAGATACGCAGTATTTT; abundance: many; j_gene: TRBJ2-3; v_gene: TRBV2; d_gene: TRBD2